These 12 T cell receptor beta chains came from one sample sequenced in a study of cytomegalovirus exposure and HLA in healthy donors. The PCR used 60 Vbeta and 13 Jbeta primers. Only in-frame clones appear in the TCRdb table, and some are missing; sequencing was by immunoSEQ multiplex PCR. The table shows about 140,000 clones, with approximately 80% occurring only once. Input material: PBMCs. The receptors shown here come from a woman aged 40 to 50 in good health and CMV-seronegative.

This CDR3 reads CASSLVGDTYNEQFF. CDR3 DNA sequence: TGTGCCAGCAGCCTCGTTGGTGACACCTACAATGAGCAGTTCTTC. The gene calls are TRBV7-3 and TRBJ2-1; unclear D gene. V lost 5 bases and J 2 bases, leaving 13 bases between the germline ends. Germline V lookup: CDR1 SGHTA, CDR2 FQGTGA. This CDR3 region has 15 residues. The whole variable domain, filled in from reference TRBV7-3 and TRBJ2-1, reads GAGVSQTPSNKVTEKGKYVELRCDPISGHTALYWYRQSLGQGPEFLIYFQGTGAADDSGLPNDRFFAVRPEGSVSTLKIQRTERGDSAVYLCASSLVGDTYNEQFFGPGTRLTVL.

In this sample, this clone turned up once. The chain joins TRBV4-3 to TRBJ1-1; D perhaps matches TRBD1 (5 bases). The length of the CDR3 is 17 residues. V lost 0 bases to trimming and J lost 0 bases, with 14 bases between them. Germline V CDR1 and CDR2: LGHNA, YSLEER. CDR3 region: CASSQETAGLLNTEAFF. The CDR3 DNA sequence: TGCGCCAGCAGCCAAGAGACGGCGGGACTTTTGAACACTGAAGCTTTCTTT.

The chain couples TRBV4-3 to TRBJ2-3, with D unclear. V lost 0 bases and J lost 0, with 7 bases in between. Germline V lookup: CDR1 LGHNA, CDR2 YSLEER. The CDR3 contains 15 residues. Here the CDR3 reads CASSQERSSTDTQYF. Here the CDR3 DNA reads TGCGCCAGCAGCCAAGAACGGAGTAGCACAGATACGCAGTATTTT.

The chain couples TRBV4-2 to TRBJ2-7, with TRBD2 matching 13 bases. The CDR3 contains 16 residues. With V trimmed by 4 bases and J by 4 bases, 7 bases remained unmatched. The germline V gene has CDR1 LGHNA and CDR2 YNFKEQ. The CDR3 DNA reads TGTGCCAGCAGCCGTAGGACTAGCGGGAGTAATTACGAGCAGTACTTC. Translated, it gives CASSRRTSGSNYEQYF.

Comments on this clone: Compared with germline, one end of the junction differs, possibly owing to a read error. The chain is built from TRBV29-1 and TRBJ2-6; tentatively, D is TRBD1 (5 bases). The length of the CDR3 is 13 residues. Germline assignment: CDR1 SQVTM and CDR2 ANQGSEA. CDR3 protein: CSAANSGANGLTF. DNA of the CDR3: TGCAGCGCGGCTAACTCTGGGGCCAACGGCCTGACTTTC.

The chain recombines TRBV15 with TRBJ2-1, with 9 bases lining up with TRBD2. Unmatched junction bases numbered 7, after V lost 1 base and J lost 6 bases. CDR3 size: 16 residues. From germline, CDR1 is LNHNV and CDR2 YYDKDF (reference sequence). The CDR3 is CATSRVGGGARNEQFF. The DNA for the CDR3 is TGTGCCACCAGCAGAGTAGGCGGGGGGGCCCGCAATGAGCAGTTCTTC.

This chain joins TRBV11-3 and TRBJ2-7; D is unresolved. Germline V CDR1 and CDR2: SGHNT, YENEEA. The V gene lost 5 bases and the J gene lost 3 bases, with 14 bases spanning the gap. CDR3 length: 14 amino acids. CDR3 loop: CASSLNARVYEQYF. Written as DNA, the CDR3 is TGTGCCAGCAGCCTTAACGCCCGGGTCTACGAGCAGTACTTC.

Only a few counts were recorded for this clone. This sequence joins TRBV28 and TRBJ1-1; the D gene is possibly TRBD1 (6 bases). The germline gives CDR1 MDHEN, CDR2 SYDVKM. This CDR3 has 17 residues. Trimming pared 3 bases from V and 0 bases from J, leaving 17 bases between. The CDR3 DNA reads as TGTGCCAGCAGTTTCCTACAGGGCTTCAATTTGAACACTGAAGCTTTCTTT. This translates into CASSFLQGFNLNTEAFF.

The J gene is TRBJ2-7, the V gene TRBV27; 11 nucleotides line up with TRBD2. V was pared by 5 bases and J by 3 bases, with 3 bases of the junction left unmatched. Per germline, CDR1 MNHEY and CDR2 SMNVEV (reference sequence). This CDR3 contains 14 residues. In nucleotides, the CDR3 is TGTGCCAGCAGTCAGGGGACTAGCGGCTACGAGCAGTACTTC. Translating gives CASSQGTSGYEQYF.

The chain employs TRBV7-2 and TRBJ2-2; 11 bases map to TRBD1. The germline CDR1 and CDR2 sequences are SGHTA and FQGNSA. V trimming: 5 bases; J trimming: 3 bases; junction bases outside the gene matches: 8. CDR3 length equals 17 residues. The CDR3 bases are TGTGCCAGCAGCGGGGACAGGGGGAGGGGGTACACCGGGGAGCTGTTTTTT. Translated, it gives CASSGDRGRGYTGELFF.

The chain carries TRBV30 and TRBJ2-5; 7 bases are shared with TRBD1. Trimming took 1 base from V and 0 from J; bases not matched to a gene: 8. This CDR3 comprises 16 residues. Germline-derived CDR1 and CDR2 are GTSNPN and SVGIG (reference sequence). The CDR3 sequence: CAWSGMTGPYQETQYF. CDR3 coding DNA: TGTGCCTGGAGTGGGATGACAGGGCCGTACCAAGAGACCCAGTACTTC.

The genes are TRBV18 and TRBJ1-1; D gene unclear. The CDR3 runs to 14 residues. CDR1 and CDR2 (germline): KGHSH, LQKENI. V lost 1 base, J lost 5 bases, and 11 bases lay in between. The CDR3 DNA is TGTGCCAGCTCACCACGAACAGTGGCGACTGAAGCTTTCTTT. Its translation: CASSPRTVATEAFF. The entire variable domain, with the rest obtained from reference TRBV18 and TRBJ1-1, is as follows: NAGVMQNPRHLVRRRGQEARLRCSPMKGHSHVYWYRQLPEEGLKFMVYLQKENIIDESGMPKERFSAEFPKEGPSILRIQQVVRGDSAAYFCASSPRTVATEAFFGQGTRLTVV.